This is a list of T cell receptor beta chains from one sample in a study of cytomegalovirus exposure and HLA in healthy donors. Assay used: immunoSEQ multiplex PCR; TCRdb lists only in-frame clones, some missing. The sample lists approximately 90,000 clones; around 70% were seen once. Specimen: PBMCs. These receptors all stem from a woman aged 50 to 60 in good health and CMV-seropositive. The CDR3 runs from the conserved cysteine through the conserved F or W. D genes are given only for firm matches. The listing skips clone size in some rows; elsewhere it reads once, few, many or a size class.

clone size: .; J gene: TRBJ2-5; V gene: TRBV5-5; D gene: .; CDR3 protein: CASRTTGQETQYF; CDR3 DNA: TGTGCCAGCAGAACGACAGGCCAAGAGACCCAGTACTTC
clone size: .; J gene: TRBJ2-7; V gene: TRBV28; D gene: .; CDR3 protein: CASSLPGGPLYEQYF; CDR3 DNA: TGTGCCAGCAGTTTACCGGGTGGTCCTCTCTACGAGCAGTACTTC
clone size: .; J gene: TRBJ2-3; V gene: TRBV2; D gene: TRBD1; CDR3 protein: CASSESGTGGSQYF; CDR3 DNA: TGTGCCAGCAGTGAAAGCGGGACAGGGGGATCGCAGTATTTT
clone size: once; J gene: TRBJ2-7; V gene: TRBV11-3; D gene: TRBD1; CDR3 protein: CASSSQASDRPYEQYF; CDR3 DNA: TGTGCCAGCAGTTCCCAGGCTTCGGACAGGCCCTACGAGCAGTACTTC
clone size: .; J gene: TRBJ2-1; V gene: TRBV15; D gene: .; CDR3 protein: CATSRIPAKHNEQFF; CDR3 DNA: TGTGCCACCAGCAGAATCCCTGCGAAACACAATGAGCAGTTCTTC
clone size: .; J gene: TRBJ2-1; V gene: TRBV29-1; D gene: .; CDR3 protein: CSVSPGRNEQFF; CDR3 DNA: TGCAGCGTTTCGCCGGGAAGGAATGAGCAGTTCTTC
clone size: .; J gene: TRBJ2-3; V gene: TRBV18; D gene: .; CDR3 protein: CASSPQGSSTDTQYF; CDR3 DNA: TGTGCCAGCTCACCACAGGGGTCTAGCACAGATACGCAGTATTTT
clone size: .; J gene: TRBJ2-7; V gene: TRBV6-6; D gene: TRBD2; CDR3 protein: CASRLAGPYEQYF; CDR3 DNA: TGTGCCAGCAGGCTAGCGGGACCCTACGAGCAGTACTTC
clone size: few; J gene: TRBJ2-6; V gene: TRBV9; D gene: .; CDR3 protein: CASSADTSGANVLTF; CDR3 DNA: TGTGCCAGCAGCGCCGACACCTCTGGGGCCAACGTCCTGACTTTC
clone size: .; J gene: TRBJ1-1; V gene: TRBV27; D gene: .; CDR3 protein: CASSSLDRMNTEAFF; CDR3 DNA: TGTGCCAGCAGTTCTCTCGACAGAATGAACACTGAAGCTTTCTTT
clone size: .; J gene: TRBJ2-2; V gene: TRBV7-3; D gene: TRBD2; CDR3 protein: CASSLIISRDLAGDKDTGELFF; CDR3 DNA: TGTGCCAGCAGCTTAATAATTTCGCGGGATTTAGCGGGAGACAAGGACACCGGGGAGCTGTTTTTT
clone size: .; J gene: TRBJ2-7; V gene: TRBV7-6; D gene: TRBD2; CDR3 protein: CASSPTGGEQYF; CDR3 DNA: TGTGCCAGCAGCCCGACGGGGGGCGAGCAGTACTTC
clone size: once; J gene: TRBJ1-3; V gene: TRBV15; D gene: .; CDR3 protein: CATGTGTGNTIYF; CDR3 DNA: TGTGCCACCGGAACGGGAACGGGAAACACCATATATTTT
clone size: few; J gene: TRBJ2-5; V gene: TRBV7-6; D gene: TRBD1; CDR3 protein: CASSSRPGQGPQETQYF; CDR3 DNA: TGTGCCAGCAGCTCACGACCCGGACAGGGGCCCCAAGAGACCCAGTACTTC
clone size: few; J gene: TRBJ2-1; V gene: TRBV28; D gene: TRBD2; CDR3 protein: CASSFQGLAGNDEQFF; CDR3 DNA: TGTGCCAGCAGTTTTCAGGGACTAGCGGGAAATGATGAGCAGTTCTTC
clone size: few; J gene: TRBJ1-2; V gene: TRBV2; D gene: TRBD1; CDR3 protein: CASSVAQGAGGYTF; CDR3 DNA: TGTGCCAGCAGTGTCGCCCAGGGGGCGGGTGGCTACACCTTC
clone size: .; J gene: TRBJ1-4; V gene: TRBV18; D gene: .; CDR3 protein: CASSESLSTNEKLFF; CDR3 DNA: TGTGCCAGCTCAGAGTCTCTATCAACTAATGAAAAACTGTTTTTT
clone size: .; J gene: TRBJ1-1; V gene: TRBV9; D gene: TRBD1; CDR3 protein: CASSGTGESWRTEAFF; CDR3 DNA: TGTGCCAGCAGCGGGACAGGGGAGAGTTGGAGGACTGAAGCTTTCTTT
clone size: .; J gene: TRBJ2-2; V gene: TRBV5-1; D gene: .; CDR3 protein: CASSLIGSPNTGELFF; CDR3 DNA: TGCGCCAGCAGCTTGATCGGGAGTCCGAACACCGGGGAGCTGTTTTTT
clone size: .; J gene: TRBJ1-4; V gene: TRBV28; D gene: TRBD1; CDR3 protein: CASHRDSVRTNEKLFF; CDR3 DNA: TGTGCCAGCCACCGGGACAGTGTACGTACGAATGAAAAACTGTTTTTT
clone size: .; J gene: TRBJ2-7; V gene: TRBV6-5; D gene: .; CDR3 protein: CASRNYMREQYF; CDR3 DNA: TGTGCCAGCAGAAACTATATGCGCGAGCAGTACTTC
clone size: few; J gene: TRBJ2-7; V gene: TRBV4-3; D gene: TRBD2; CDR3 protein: CASMVVPGGSYEQYF; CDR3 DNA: TGCGCCAGCATGGTGGTACCGGGAGGCTCCTACGAGCAGTACTTC
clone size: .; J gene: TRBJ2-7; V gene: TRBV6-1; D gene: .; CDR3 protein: CASSVRDLTYEQYF; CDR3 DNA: TGTGCCAGCAGTGTCCGGGACTTAACCTACGAGCAGTACTTC
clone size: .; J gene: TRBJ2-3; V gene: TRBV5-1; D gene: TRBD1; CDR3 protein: CASSWQGVVDTQYF; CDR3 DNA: TGCGCCAGCAGCTGGCAGGGGGTTGTAGATACGCAGTATTTT
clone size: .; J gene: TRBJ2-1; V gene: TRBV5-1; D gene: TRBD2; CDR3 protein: CASSFRGVSYNEQFF; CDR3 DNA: TGCGCCAGCAGCTTTCGGGGGGTTTCCTACAATGAGCAGTTCTTC
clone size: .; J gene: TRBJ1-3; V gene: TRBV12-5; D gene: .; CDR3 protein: CASGSVRGADGNTIYF; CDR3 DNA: TGTGCTAGTGGTTCCGTGCGGGGGGCGGATGGAAACACCATATATTTT
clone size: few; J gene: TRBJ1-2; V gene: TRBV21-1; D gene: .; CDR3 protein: CASSKRSRTGQGKLNYGYTF; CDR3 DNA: TGTGCCAGCAGCAAAAGAAGTAGGACAGGGCAGGGAAAACTTAACTATGGCTACACCTTC
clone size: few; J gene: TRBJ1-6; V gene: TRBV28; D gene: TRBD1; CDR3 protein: CASSRTGTNSPLHF; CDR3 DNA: TGTGCCAGCAGTCGGACAGGGACTAATTCACCCCTCCACTTT
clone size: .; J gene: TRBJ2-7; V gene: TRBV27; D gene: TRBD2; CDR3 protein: CASSLRSDTETSGAPYEQYF; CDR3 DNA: TGTGCCAGCAGTTTAAGATCGGACACCGAGACTAGCGGGGCCCCCTACGAGCAGTACTTC
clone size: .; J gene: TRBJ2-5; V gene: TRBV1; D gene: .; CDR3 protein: CTSSQPGTSGFQETQYF; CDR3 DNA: TGCACCAGCAGCCAACCCGGGACTAGCGGGTTCCAAGAGACCCAGTACTTC
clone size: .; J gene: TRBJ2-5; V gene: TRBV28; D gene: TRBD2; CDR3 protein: CASRRGVAGVLETQYF; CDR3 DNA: TGTGCCAGCAGGAGAGGCGTGGCGGGAGTTTTGGAGACCCAGTACTTC
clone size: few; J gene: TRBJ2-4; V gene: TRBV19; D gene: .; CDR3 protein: CASSIQERDIQYF; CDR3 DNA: TGTGCCAGTAGTATACAAGAGAGGGACATTCAGTACTTC
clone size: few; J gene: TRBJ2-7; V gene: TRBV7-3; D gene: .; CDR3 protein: CARPAGTFHGPRKQYF; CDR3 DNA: TGTGCCCGCCCCGCCGGGACATTCCATGGTCCCCGCAAGCAGTACTTC
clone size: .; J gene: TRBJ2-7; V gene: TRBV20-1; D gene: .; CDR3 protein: CSATQGYEQYF; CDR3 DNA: TGCAGTGCTACACAGGGTTACGAGCAGTACTTC
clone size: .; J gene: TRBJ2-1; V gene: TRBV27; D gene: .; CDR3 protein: CASSSGAGPSSYNEQFF; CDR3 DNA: TGTGCCAGCAGTTCCGGAGCCGGTCCGAGCTCCTACAATGAGCAGTTCTTC
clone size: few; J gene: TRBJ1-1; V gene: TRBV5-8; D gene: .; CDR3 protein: CASSPGKHYMNTEAFF; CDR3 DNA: TGTGCCAGCAGCCCGGGGAAACATTACATGAACACTGAAGCTTTCTTT
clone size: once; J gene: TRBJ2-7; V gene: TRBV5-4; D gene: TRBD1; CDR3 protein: CASSAGTGMPYEQYF; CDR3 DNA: TGTGCCAGCAGCGCCGGGACAGGGATGCCCTACGAGCAGTACTTC
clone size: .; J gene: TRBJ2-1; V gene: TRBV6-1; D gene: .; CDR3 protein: CASRGQLQDNEQFF; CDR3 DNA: TGTGCCAGCAGGGGACAACTTCAGGACAATGAGCAGTTCTTC